The next 17 T cell receptor beta chains were all read from a single sample in a study of CD8 T cells in ankylosing spondylitis. One entry per CDR3 protein results from TCRdb running MiXCR on the 5' RACE reads. The data show 210,000 or so distinct CDR3 sequences, with over 7% seen just once and around 5.1% held by the top ten. The sample consisted of blood, either unsorted or a sorted T cell fraction (not recorded which). The receptors derive from a female donor with ankylosing spondylitis or in good health (not recorded which).

This clonotype has a count of ten or more. The chain links TRBV20-1 to TRBJ2-3; D might be TRBD2 (6 bases). There are 18 residues in the CDR3. Germline V gene data show CDR1 as DFQATT and CDR2 as SNEGSKA (reference sequence). Trimming shortened V by 3 bases and J by 2 bases, and 24 bases separated the two germline ends. In DNA, the CDR3 is TGCAGTGCTAGCCCCTCGGGGGTAGCCAACATCTTCACAGATACGCAGTATTTT. Protein product: CSASPSGVANIFTDTQYF.

This clonotype was observed at least ten times. The chain recombines TRBV12-3 or TRBV12-4 with TRBJ2-7; 7 bases agree with TRBD2. The CDR3 has 14 residues. J gave up 0 bases and V 3 bases, and 2 bases lay outside the gene matches. For the CDR3, the DNA is TGTGCCAGCAGTTTCGGGGGGTTCTCCTACGAGCAGTACTTC. Translation: CASSFGGFSYEQYF.

This clonotype was counted at least ten times. The CDR3 spells CASSQAGGVGTEAFF. DNA of the CDR3: TGTGCCAGCAGCCAAGCAGGGGGCGTGGGCACTGAAGCTTTCTTT. The chain joins TRBV14 to TRBJ1-1, with 8 bases aligning to TRBD1. The V gene's germline CDR1 is SGHDN and CDR2 FVKESK. The CDR3 has 15 residues. V lost 1 base to trimming and J lost 4 bases; unmatched junction nucleotides: 5.

At least ten counts were recorded for this clonotype. V gene TRBV7-3 combines with J gene TRBJ2-1; TRBD1 agrees at 7 bases. The CDR3 runs to 16 residues. Per the germline V gene, CDR1 is SGHTA and CDR2 is FQGTGA. V shed 4 bases and J 0 bases; nucleotides not matched to a gene: 6. CDR3 in amino acids: CASSSTGTVSYNEQFF. CDR3 nucleotide sequence: TGTGCCAGCAGCTCGACCGGGACAGTCTCCTACAATGAGCAGTTCTTC.

This clonotype was recorded at least ten times. The rearrangement joins TRBV6-5 to TRBJ1-1; D remains unclear. The CDR3 extends over 14 amino acids. The germline CDR1 and CDR2 sequences are MNHEY and SVGAGI. Trimming took off 4 bases at V and 1 base at J, with 10 bases between the two ends. CDR3 bases: TGTGCCAGCAGTTCAAGGGAACCGAACACTGAAGCTTTCTTT. Translated, it gives CASSSREPNTEAFF.

In this sample, this clonotype turned up a few times. The chain has TRBV30 and TRBJ1-2; D is unclear. Trimming took 4 bases from V and 4 from J, leaving 13 bases between them. Germline V lookup: CDR1 GTSNPN, CDR2 SVGIG (reference sequence). The length of the CDR3 is 13 residues. Here the CDR3 reads CAWTSGGSYGYTF. The CDR3 DNA reads TGTGCCTGGACCTCGGGTGGGAGCTATGGCTACACCTTC.

This clonotype has a count of ten or more. The V call is TRBV12-3 or TRBV12-4, the J call TRBJ2-1; weak D call: TRBD2 (5 bases). The CDR3 extends over 13 amino acids. V lost 2 bases and J lost 8, with 10 bases in between. The CDR3 loop reads CASSLRGAYEQFF. The CDR3 DNA follows: TGTGCCAGCAGTTTACGGGGAGCTTATGAGCAGTTCTTC.

This clonotype was recorded at least ten times. The V call is TRBV10-3, the J call TRBJ1-3, with TRBD1 identical over 7 bases. The CDR3 sequence is 14 residues long. Germline trimming cut 6 bases from V and 4 bases from J; bases unmatched to any gene: 6. Germline values: CDR1 ENHRY, CDR2 SYGVKD. The CDR3 sequence: CAIRSGTVGNTIYF. For the CDR3, the DNA is TGTGCCATCAGATCCGGGACAGTCGGAAACACCATATATTTT.

The chain carries TRBV30 and TRBJ2-7; D not certain. Trimming shortened V by 3 bases and J by 3 bases, and 6 bases separated the two germline ends. Germline CDR1 is GTSNPN and CDR2 is SVGIG (reference sequence). This CDR3 spans 11 amino acids. CDR3 in DNA: TGTGCCTGGAGCGCGGACTACGAGCAGTACTTC. Translation gives CAWSADYEQYF.

This clonotype was observed many times. V is TRBV28 and J is TRBJ2-3; TRBD1 aligns across 9 bases. The CDR3 runs to 12 residues. The germline gives CDR1 MDHEN, CDR2 SYDVKM. V lost 5 bases and J lost 10; bases outside the gene matches: 4. The CDR3 is CASSPTGGAQYF. CDR3 sequence (DNA): TGTGCCAGCAGTCCGACAGGGGGGGCGCAGTATTTT.

A note on this clonotype: The junction does not match germline at one end; this may be a read error. This chain's CDR3 is CCASGPIAGGPVDTQYF. The CDR3 nucleotides read TGCTGTGCTAGTGGGCCGATCGCGGGAGGGCCTGTAGATACGCAGTATTTT. This chain uses TRBV20-1 with TRBJ2-3; 9 positions agree with TRBD2. The CDR3 covers 17 residues. In germline, CDR1 is DFQATT, CDR2 SNEGSKA (reference sequence).

In its sample, this clonotype was seen many times. This chain links TRBV7-2 with TRBJ2-2; TRBD2 aligns across 9 bases. V lost 5 bases to trimming and J lost 5 bases; unmatched junction nucleotides: 6. The CDR3 consists of 15 residues. The germline V gene has CDR1 SGHTA and CDR2 FQGNSA. CDR3 sequence (DNA): TGTGCCAGCAGCATCGGGACTAGCAGAACCGGGGAGCTGTTTTTT. It codes for CASSIGTSRTGELFF.

The V and J genes are TRBV7-8 and TRBJ2-7, with TRBD2 as a possible D gene (6 bases). Germline-derived CDR1 and CDR2 are SGHVS and FQNEAQ. The CDR3 runs 14 residues. V lost 5 bases to trimming and J lost 3 bases, with 14 bases between them. In DNA, the CDR3 is TGTGCCAGCAGCCCTGGGACTCGCGGCTACGAGCAGTACTTC. Residues: CASSPGTRGYEQYF.

This clonotype was observed at least ten times. The V and J genes are TRBV12-3 or TRBV12-4 and TRBJ1-5; perhaps TRBD1 as D (6 bases). CDR3 length equals 15 residues. Trimming removed 8 bases from V and 0 bases from J, with 14 bases in between. This CDR3 is CASGRGRNSNQPQHF. Here the CDR3 DNA reads TGTGCCAGCGGCAGGGGCCGAAATAGCAATCAGCCCCAGCATTTT.

The chain uses TRBV29-1 and TRBJ2-3; D remains ambiguous. Germline lookup yields CDR1 SQVTM and CDR2 ANQGSEA. The CDR3 is made up of 14 amino acids. V lost 1 base, J lost 0 bases, and 8 bases lay in between. The CDR3 is CSVEVGPSTDTQYF. CDR3 in DNA: TGCAGCGTTGAAGTAGGGCCAAGCACAGATACGCAGTATTTT.

Concerning this clonotype: Possible read error: a much larger clone is one base away. The chain links TRBV10-3 to TRBJ2-6; possible D gene TRBD1, 5 bases. Germline assignment: CDR1 ENHRY and CDR2 SYGVKD. The CDR3 spans 13 residues. The CDR3 sequence: CAIGASGVNVLTF. The CDR3 DNA follows: TGTGCCATCGGGGCCTCTGGGGTCAACGTCCTGACTTTC.

This clonotype was counted a few times. The rearrangement joins TRBV29-1 to TRBJ1-1; D might be TRBD1 (5 bases). CDR1 and CDR2 (germline): SQVTM, ANQGSEA. V lost 4 bases to trimming and J lost 5 bases, with 11 bases between them. This CDR3 region has 12 residues. DNA for the CDR3: TGCAGCGTTGGGCAGGGAAGGACTGAAGCTTTCTTT. Protein product: CSVGQGRTEAFF.